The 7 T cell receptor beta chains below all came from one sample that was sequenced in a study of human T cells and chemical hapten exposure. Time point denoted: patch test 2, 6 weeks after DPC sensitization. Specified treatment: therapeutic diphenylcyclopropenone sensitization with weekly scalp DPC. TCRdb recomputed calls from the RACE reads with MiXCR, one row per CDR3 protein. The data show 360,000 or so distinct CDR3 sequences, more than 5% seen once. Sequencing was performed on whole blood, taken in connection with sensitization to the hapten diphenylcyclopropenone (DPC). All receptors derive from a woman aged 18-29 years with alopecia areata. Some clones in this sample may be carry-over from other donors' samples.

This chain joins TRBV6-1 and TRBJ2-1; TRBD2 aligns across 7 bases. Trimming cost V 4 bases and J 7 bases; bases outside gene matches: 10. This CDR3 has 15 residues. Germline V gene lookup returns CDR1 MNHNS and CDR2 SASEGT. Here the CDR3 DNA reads TGTGCCAGCAGTGGGGCGGCTAGCGGTCAAAATGAGCAGTTCTTC. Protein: CASSGAASGQNEQFF.

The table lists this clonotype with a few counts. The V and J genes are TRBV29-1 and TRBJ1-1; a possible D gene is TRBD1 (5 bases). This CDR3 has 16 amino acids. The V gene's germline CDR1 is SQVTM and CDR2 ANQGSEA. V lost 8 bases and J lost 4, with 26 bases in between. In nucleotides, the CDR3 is TGCAGCTCCCTTGGGGGTCGAAGCAGACCAGGCACTGAAGCTTTCTTT. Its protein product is CSSLGGRSRPGTEAFF.

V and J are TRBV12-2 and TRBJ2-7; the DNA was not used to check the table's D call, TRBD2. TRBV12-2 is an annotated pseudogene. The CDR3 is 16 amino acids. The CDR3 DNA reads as TGTGCAAGTCGCTTAAACCGACTAGCGGGGTACTACGAGCAGTACTTC. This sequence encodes CASRLNRLAGYYEQYF.

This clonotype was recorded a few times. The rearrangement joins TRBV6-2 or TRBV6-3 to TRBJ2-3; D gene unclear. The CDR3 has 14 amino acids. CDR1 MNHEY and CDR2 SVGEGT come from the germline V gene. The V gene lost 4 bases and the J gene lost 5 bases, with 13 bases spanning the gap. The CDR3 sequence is CASSFWQVGDTQYF. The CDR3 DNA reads TGTGCCAGCAGTTTCTGGCAAGTGGGAGATACGCAGTATTTT.

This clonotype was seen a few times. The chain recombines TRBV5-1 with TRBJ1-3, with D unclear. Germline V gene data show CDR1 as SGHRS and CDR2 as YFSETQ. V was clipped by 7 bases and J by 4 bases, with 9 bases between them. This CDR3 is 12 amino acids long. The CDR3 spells CASPVRGNTIYF. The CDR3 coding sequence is TGCGCCAGCCCGGTTAGGGGAAACACCATATATTTT.

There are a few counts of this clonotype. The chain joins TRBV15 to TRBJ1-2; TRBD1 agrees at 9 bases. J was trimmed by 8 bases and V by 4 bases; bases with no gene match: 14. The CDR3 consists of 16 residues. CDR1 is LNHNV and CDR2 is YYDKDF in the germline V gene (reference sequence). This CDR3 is CATSTGYSGTGHGYTF. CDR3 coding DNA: TGTGCCACCAGCACTGGCTATTCCGGGACAGGGCACGGCTACACCTTC.

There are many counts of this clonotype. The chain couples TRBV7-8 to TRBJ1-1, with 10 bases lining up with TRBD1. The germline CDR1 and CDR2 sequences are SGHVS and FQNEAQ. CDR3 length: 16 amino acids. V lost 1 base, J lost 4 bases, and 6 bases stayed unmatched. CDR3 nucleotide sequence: TGTGCCAGCAGCTTAGGAACCGGGACAGGGGCCACTGAAGCTTTCTTT. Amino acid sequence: CASSLGTGTGATEAFF. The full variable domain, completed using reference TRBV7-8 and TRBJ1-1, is GAGVSQSPRYKVAKRGQDVALRCDPISGHVSLFWYQQALGQGPEFLTYFQNEAQLDKSGLPSDRFFAERPEGSVSTLKIQRTQQEDSAVYLCASSLGTGTGATEAFFGQGTRLTVV.